Presented here are 15 T cell receptor beta chains from one specimen sequenced in a study of T cell repertoires in cytomegalovirus infection. TCRdb re-called the reads with MiXCR, one entry per CDR3 protein. The data contain roughly 280,000 distinct CDR3 sequences, 12% to 15% of them singletons. Sequencing was performed on PBMCs. Source of these receptors: a human donor in good health (CMV status not recorded). Some clones in this sample may be carry-over from other donors' samples.

V usage is TRBV5-4 and J usage is TRBJ2-2, with 7 bases identical to TRBD2. Germline assignment: CDR1 SGHNT and CDR2 YYREEE (reference sequence). Germline trimming cut 3 bases from V and 7 bases from J; bases unmatched to any gene: 9. The CDR3 runs to 15 residues. Here the CDR3 reads CASSSVIAGVGELFF. The CDR3 DNA follows: TGTGCCAGCAGCTCGGTGATAGCGGGTGTCGGGGAGCTGTTTTTT.

The V gene is TRBV19, the J gene TRBJ2-1, with 7 bases matching TRBD2. Trimming took 4 bases from V and 7 from J; bases not matched to a gene: 7. The germline V gene encodes CDR1 LNHDA and CDR2 SQIVND (reference sequence). CDR3 size: 14 residues. CDR3 in amino acids: CASSTFFSGNEQFF. As DNA, the CDR3 is TGTGCCAGTAGTACGTTCTTTAGCGGGAATGAGCAGTTCTTC.

This clonotype was found many times. The V and J genes are TRBV12-3 or TRBV12-4 and TRBJ2-5; 9 nucleotides line up with TRBD2. CDR3 length equals 15 residues. The V segment lost 5 bases and the J segment 5 bases; nucleotides outside the gene matches: 9. The CDR3, as DNA: TGTGCCAGCAGTCCGGGCGCCGGACTAGCGGAGACCCAGTACTTC. Encoded protein: CASSPGAGLAETQYF.

In its sample, this clonotype was seen many times. The chain uses TRBV7-6 and TRBJ2-1; 7 bases align to TRBD1. The CDR3 sequence is 13 residues long. Losses at the gene ends were 3 bases for V and 6 bases for J; bases not matched to a gene: 2. The germline gives CDR1 SGHVS, CDR2 FNYEAQ. CDR3 DNA: TGTGCCAGCAGCTTGGGGGACAGCAATGAGCAGTTCTTC. This sequence encodes CASSLGDSNEQFF.

This clonotype appeared many times. The chain is built from TRBV7-9 and TRBJ2-7, with a possible D match to TRBD2 (6 bases). Trimming cost V 5 bases and J 0 bases, with 14 bases left between them. Germline lookup yields CDR1 SEHNR and CDR2 FQNEAQ (reference sequence). The CDR3 spans 15 residues. CDR3 nucleotides: TGTGCCAGCAGCGATGGACGGGGGTACTCCTACGAGCAGTACTTC. This sequence encodes CASSDGRGYSYEQYF.

This sequence joins TRBV10-3 and TRBJ2-3; no clear D. Germline V gene lookup returns CDR1 ENHRY and CDR2 SYGVKD. This CDR3 region has 12 residues. The germline V and J ends were trimmed by 6 bases and 5 bases, with 9 bases remaining between them. The CDR3 nucleotides read TGTGCCATCAGCACCGGTGGAGATACGCAGTATTTT. The encoded protein is CAISTGGDTQYF.

This clonotype was found many times. V and J are TRBV7-2 and TRBJ1-2; D gene uncertain. V was trimmed by 1 base and J by 3 bases, leaving 6 bases between them. CDR3 length equals 13 residues. Germline CDR1 is SGHTA and CDR2 is FQGNSA. DNA for the CDR3: TGTGCCAGCAGCTTAGGCTCTGACTATGGCTACACCTTC. It is translated as CASSLGSDYGYTF.

The CDR3 nucleotides read TGTGCCAGCAGCTTGGCCCTGGGAGCGGGAGAGAATGAGCAGTTCTTC. Its protein is CASSLALGAGENEQFF. The chain has TRBV5-4 and TRBJ2-1, with 8 bases matching TRBD2. V lost 0 bases to trimming and J lost 7 bases; unmatched junction nucleotides: 9. CDR1 SGHNT and CDR2 YYREEE come from the germline V gene (reference sequence). The CDR3 is made up of 16 amino acids.

V is TRBV15 and J is TRBJ1-1; D gene ambiguous. Trimming stripped 3 bases from V and 3 bases from J, with 8 bases between. CDR1 is LNHNV and CDR2 is YYDKDF in the germline V gene (reference sequence). The CDR3 is 13 amino acids. The CDR3 spells CATSSTRYTEAFF. DNA of the CDR3: TGTGCCACCAGCAGTACACGCTACACTGAAGCTTTCTTT.

This clonotype was seen ten or more times. The rearrangement uses TRBV25-1 and TRBJ2-5; unclear D gene. Germline lookup yields CDR1 MGHDK and CDR2 SYGVNS. CDR3 length: 14 residues. Trimming pared 3 bases from V and 3 bases from J, leaving 11 bases between. The CDR3 DNA is TGTGCCAGCAGTGACCGTGACTCGAAAGAGACCCAGTACTTC. Encoded protein: CASSDRDSKETQYF.

The V gene is TRBV19, the J gene TRBJ1-1; D is perhaps TRBD1 (6 bases). The CDR3 runs 16 residues. Trimming removed 3 bases from V and 1 base from J, with 15 bases in between. Germline CDR1 LNHDA, CDR2 SQIVND (reference sequence). The CDR3, as DNA: TGTGCCAGTAGTATTCTGCGACAGGTCCGGAACACTGAAGCTTTCTTT. Protein: CASSILRQVRNTEAFF. Using reference TRBV19 and TRBJ1-1 for the parts outside the CDR3, the full variable domain is DGGITQSPKYLFRKEGQNVTLSCEQNLNHDAMYWYRQDPGQGLRLIYYSQIVNDFQKGDIAEGYSVSREKKESFPLTVTSAQKNPTAFYLCASSILRQVRNTEAFFGQGTRLTVV.

In its sample, this clonotype was seen many times. Here the CDR3 reads CASSQVGMAGASDEQFF. The CDR3 DNA reads as TGTGCCAGCAGCCAAGTGGGTATGGCGGGAGCTTCCGATGAGCAGTTCTTC. The chain links TRBV4-2 to TRBJ2-1; 7 bases align to TRBD2. Germline CDR1 reads LGHNA; CDR2 reads YNFKEQ. With 1 base clipped from V and 8 bases from J, the junction kept 14 bases outside the gene matches. CDR3 length: 17 residues.

The table lists this clonotype with many counts. J is TRBJ1-4 and V is TRBV10-3, with TRBD1 matching over 10 bases. The germline CDR1 and CDR2 sequences are ENHRY and SYGVKD. The J segment lost 7 bases and the V segment lost 3 bases, leaving 8 bases of the junction unmatched. The CDR3 length is 16 residues. The CDR3 is CAISDPGTGDPEKLFF. The CDR3 coding sequence is TGTGCCATCAGTGACCCCGGGACAGGGGATCCTGAAAAACTGTTTTTT.

This clonotype was found a few times. The chain carries TRBV18 and TRBJ2-5; D ambiguous. CDR1 is KGHSH, CDR2 LQKENI, per germline. The length of the CDR3 is 12 residues. The ends were cut back, 2 bases at V and 5 bases at J, with 6 bases in the middle. CDR3 DNA: TGTGCCAGCTCACCAGAGATGGAGACCCAGTACTTC. Amino acids: CASSPEMETQYF.

This clonotype was detected a few times. The chain joins TRBV5-1 to TRBJ1-1; D may be TRBD1 (5 bases). CDR1 and CDR2 from the germline V gene are SGHRS and YFSETQ. The CDR3 contains 15 residues. V gave up 3 bases and J gave up 1 base, with 13 bases separating them. The CDR3 protein is CASSSGSEKNTEAFF. The CDR3 coding sequence is TGCGCCAGCAGCTCAGGGTCGGAAAAGAACACTGAAGCTTTCTTT.